This TCR beta chain was found in a study of blood T cell repertoires in COVID-19. Study-level information: The United States, Italy and Spain were the sources of the acute and convalescent COVID-19 samples. PBMCs, B-cell-depleted T cells, or T cells were the source of the cDNA or gDNA that made up the material.

It was during active infection that Seattle patients were enrolled and then longitudinally followed. The table came from immunoSEQ multiplex PCR; TCRdb's copy has only in-frame clones and leaves some out. The sample has about 160,000 clones; approximately 87% are singletons. Germline CDR1 reads MDHEN; CDR2 reads SYDVKM. The CDR3 has 14 amino acids. The V end lost 1 base, the J end lost 2 bases, and 9 bases lay between the germline ends. This receptor was obtained from an older woman with COVID-19, enrolled during active disease. The sequencing input was peripheral blood. The chain links TRBV28 to TRBJ2-7; D not resolved. CDR3 residues: CASSLFPGAYEQYF. CDR3 coding DNA: TGTGCCAGCAGTTTATTTCCCGGAGCCTACGAGCAGTACTTC. Complete variable domain (other parts from reference TRBV28 and TRBJ2-7): DVKVTQSSRYLVKRTGEKVFLECVQDMDHENMFWYRQDPGLGLRLIYFSYDVKMKEKGDIPEGYSVSREKKERFSLILESASTNQTSMYLCASSLFPGAYEQYFGPGTRLTVT.